The T cell receptor beta chain described here comes from a study of T and B cells in COVID-19 patients. Study as a whole: Blood was sampled from COVID-19 patients who were either actively infected or recovered.

TRB rearrangements were amplified by multiplex PCR with BIOMED2 TRB-A/B primers. TCRdb reanalysed the multiplex PCR reads using MiXCR and keeps one entry per CDR3 protein. This table has more than 4,000 distinct CDR3 sequences, 20% to 25% appearing once. Each TRB amplification used about 250-550 ng of genomic DNA from blood. V was clipped by 1 base and J by 14 bases, with 12 bases between them. CDR3 length equals 12 residues. Germline V CDR1 and CDR2: SGHTA, FQGNSA. The clonotype originates from a human donor with active COVID-19. The rearrangement links TRBV7-2 to TRBJ2-1; no definite D call. Material for sequencing was blood. CDR3 residues: CASSLGFPPEFF. The CDR3 coding sequence is TGTGCCAGCAGCTTAGGGTTCCCCCCCGAGTTCTTC.